The 9 T cell receptor beta chains presented below share a single source sample, sequenced in a study of blood T cell repertoires in COVID-19. Data came from immunoSEQ multiplex PCR; TCRdb stores just in-frame clones and leaves some out. The data hold fewer than 200,000 clones, with roughly 85% observed a single time. Source material: peripheral blood. The receptors were sampled from a woman between 55 and 75 years old with acute or convalescent COVID-19.

This clone was counted only a few times. Other DNA sequences within the sample encode an identical CDR3. This chain links TRBV3-1 (or the pseudogene TRBV3-2) with TRBJ1-1, with D maybe TRBD1 (6 bases). Germline CDR1 and CDR2: LGHDT and YNNKEL (reference sequence). CDR3 length: 14 residues. Trimming took 5 bases from V and 4 from J, leaving 14 bases between them. CDR3 in amino acids: CASSSKGGGTEAFF. The CDR3, as DNA: TGTGCCAGCAGCTCAAAAGGGGGTGGCACTGAAGCTTTCTTT.

V and J are TRBV10-3 and TRBJ2-1; 8 bases align to TRBD2. V was clipped by 10 bases and J by 9 bases; unmatched bases: 5. This CDR3 has 11 amino acids. Germline loops: CDR1 ENHRY, CDR2 SYGVKD. The CDR3 nucleotides read TGTGCCAACGGGAGGGGTGGTGAGCAGTTCTTC. Encoded protein: CANGRGGEQFF.

V is TRBV7-9 and J is TRBJ2-5; D is perhaps TRBD1 (6 bases). The CDR3 is 15 residues long. Germline V gives CDR1 SEHNR, CDR2 FQNEAQ (reference sequence). V was clipped by 4 bases and J by 2 bases, with 14 bases between them. CDR3 loop: CASSYWTARQETQYF. The CDR3 region has the DNA TGTGCCAGCAGCTATTGGACAGCCCGACAAGAGACCCAGTACTTC.

The chain recombines TRBV3-1 (or the pseudogene TRBV3-2) with TRBJ2-1; D is unclear. Trimming removed 3 bases from V and 10 bases from J, with 10 bases in between. The CDR3 sequence is 12 residues long. Germline CDR1 is LGHDT and CDR2 is YNNKEL (reference sequence). CDR3 bases: TGTGCCAGCAGCCACGTATCCGGGGAGCAGTTCTTC. As protein: CASSHVSGEQFF.

The rearrangement links TRBV28 to TRBJ2-3, with TRBD2 identical over 13 bases. Per the germline V gene, CDR1 is MDHEN and CDR2 is SYDVKM. CDR3 size: 16 residues. After removal of 8 bases from V and 2 bases from J, the junction contained 7 bases not matched to a gene. CDR3 residues: CASLTSGRGLTDTQYF. CDR3 bases: TGTGCCAGCTTAACTAGCGGGAGGGGGCTCACAGATACGCAGTATTTT.

This clone has more than one count but fewer than ten. V usage is TRBV15 and J usage is TRBJ2-2; D is unresolved. This CDR3 has 14 amino acids. Trimming left V 5 bases short and J 6 bases short, with 13 bases between. CDR1 is LNHNV, CDR2 YYDKDF, per germline (reference sequence). The CDR3 sequence: CATSLRNKAGELFF. The CDR3 nucleotides are TGTGCCACCAGCCTACGTAATAAAGCCGGGGAGCTGTTTTTT.

The rearrangement joins TRBV5-1 to TRBJ2-2, with TRBD1 matching 7 bases. Germline CDR1 and CDR2: SGHRS and YFSETQ. This CDR3 comprises 15 residues. V lost 1 base and J lost 6; bases outside the gene matches: 6. CDR3 region: CASSLRTGSSGELFF. The CDR3, as DNA: TGCGCCAGCAGCTTGCGGACAGGAAGTTCCGGGGAGCTGTTTTTT.

The chain uses TRBV12-3 or TRBV12-4 and TRBJ1-1, with D possibly TRBD1 on 6 matching bases. This CDR3 spans 13 amino acids. Trimming took off 7 bases at V and 4 bases at J, with 13 bases between the two ends. The CDR3 DNA sequence: TGTGCCAGCATCTATCAACAGGGCACTGAAGCTTTCTTT. This encodes CASIYQQGTEAFF.

This CDR3 is CATSGLAAGDTDTQYF. DNA for the CDR3: TGTGCCACCAGTGGACTAGCTGCGGGAGACACAGATACGCAGTATTTT. The chain links TRBV24-1 to TRBJ2-3; 7 bases align to TRBD2. This CDR3 comprises 16 residues. The V and J ends lost 5 bases and 2 bases, in that order; junction bases with no gene match: 9. CDR1 KGHDR and CDR2 SFDVKD come from the germline V gene.